Below, 26 T cell receptor beta chains from the same sample are listed, as sequenced in a study of lymphopenia after photon versus proton radiotherapy. Assay used: immunoSEQ multiplex PCR; TCRdb lists only in-frame clones, some missing. This sample has about 20,000 clones, with around four fifths found just once. The material sequenced was peripheral blood, taken from a patient treated with photon-based radiotherapy. The receptors were sampled from a woman aged 50 to 60 with pancreatic cancer.

The V gene is TRBV11-2, the J gene TRBJ1-1, with TRBD1 matching over 10 bases. The CDR3 is 12 residues long. Germline CDR1 is SGHAT and CDR2 is FQNNGV. Trimming took 4 bases from V and 9 from J; bases not matched to a gene: 2. For the CDR3, the DNA is TGTGCCAGCAGCTGGGGACAGGGGCAAGCTTTCTTT. Encoded protein: CASSWGQGQAFF.

The genes are TRBV27 and TRBJ2-3; the match to TRBD2 covers 8 bases. J was trimmed by 7 bases and V by 5 bases; bases with no gene match: 5. This CDR3 spans 13 amino acids. Germline CDR1 MNHEY, CDR2 SMNVEV (reference sequence). CDR3 loop: CASSQRETNTQYF. The CDR3 DNA reads TGTGCCAGCAGTCAGCGGGAGACTAATACGCAGTATTTT.

V usage is TRBV4-1 and J usage is TRBJ2-1, with TRBD2 identical over 11 bases. J gave up 5 bases and V 6 bases, and 3 bases lay outside the gene matches. Germline CDR1 and CDR2: MGHRA and YSYEKL. The CDR3 length is 14 residues. The CDR3 nucleotides read TGCGCCAGCAGGACTAGCGGGACAAACAATGAGCAGTTCTTC. Amino acids: CASRTSGTNNEQFF.

The V call is TRBV7-9, the J call TRBJ2-1, with D maybe TRBD2 (6 bases). The CDR3 covers 12 residues. Germline V lookup: CDR1 SEHNR, CDR2 FQNEAQ (reference sequence). Trimming took off 4 bases at V and 8 bases at J, with 9 bases between the two ends. The CDR3 nucleotides are TGTGCCAGCAGCTACGCTAGCGATGAGCAGTTCTTC. This encodes CASSYASDEQFF.

The rearrangement links TRBV18 to TRBJ2-2; D is uncertain. The CDR3 extends over 14 amino acids. Trimming removed 6 bases from V and 0 bases from J, with 8 bases in between. Germline-derived CDR1 and CDR2 are KGHSH and LQKENI. Written as DNA, the CDR3 is TGTGCCAGCTCTGGCGGTTCGAACACCGGGGAGCTGTTTTTT. Its translation: CASSGGSNTGELFF.

The chain combines TRBV25-1 with TRBJ2-5, with TRBD2 identical over 8 bases. V dropped 6 bases and J dropped 3; count of bases not matched to a gene: 3. The CDR3 length is 13 residues. From germline, CDR1 is MGHDK and CDR2 SYGVNS. Written as DNA, the CDR3 is TGTGCCAGCAGATCAGCGGGAGAAGAGACCCAGTACTTC. Translated, it gives CASRSAGEETQYF. The complete variable domain, with remaining parts taken from reference TRBV25-1 and TRBJ2-5, reads EADIYQTPRYLVIGTGKKITLECSQTMGHDKMYWYQQDPGMELHLIHYSYGVNSTEKGDLSSESTVSRIRTEHFPLTLESARPSHTSQYLCASRSAGEETQYFGPGTRLLVL.

The rearrangement joins TRBV15 to TRBJ2-2, with TRBD2 identical over 8 bases. V trimming: 1 base; J trimming: 0 bases; junction bases outside the gene matches: 1. CDR1 is LNHNV, CDR2 YYDKDF, per germline (reference sequence). CDR3 length: 16 amino acids. The CDR3 region has the DNA TGTGCCACCAGCAGAGTCGGGGGGGCGAACACCGGGGAGCTGTTTTTT. Translation: CATSRVGGANTGELFF.

This rearrangement joins TRBV4-3 to TRBJ1-2; TRBD1 aligns across 9 bases. Germline values: CDR1 LGHNA, CDR2 YSLEER. J was trimmed by 4 bases and V by 3 bases; bases with no gene match: 6. This CDR3 comprises 15 residues. In DNA, the CDR3 is TGCGCCAGCAGCCAGGAACAGGGGGCAGGCTATGGCTACACCTTC. Its protein product is CASSQEQGAGYGYTF.

The chain uses TRBV19 and TRBJ2-7; TRBD1 or TRBD2 may be the D gene (5 bases each). Germline CDR1 is LNHDA and CDR2 is SQIVND (reference sequence). V was pared by 9 bases and J by 0 bases, with 15 bases between. The CDR3 has 14 amino acids. CDR3 bases: TGTGCCAGCCGTTTCCGGGGCACCTCCTACGAGCAGTACTTC. Its protein product is CASRFRGTSYEQYF.

The V gene is TRBV4-3, the J gene TRBJ1-6; unclear D gene. Between the trimmed V and J ends, which lost 0 bases and 5 bases, there was a span of 11 bases. CDR3 size: 16 residues. Per the germline V gene, CDR1 is LGHNA and CDR2 is YSLEER. The CDR3 nucleotides are TGCGCCAGCAGCCAAGATAGCACGGTGAATAATTCACCCCTCCACTTT. Its protein product is CASSQDSTVNNSPLHF.

This rearrangement joins TRBV28 to TRBJ2-1, with 8 bases lining up with TRBD1. CDR1 is MDHEN and CDR2 is SYDVKM in the germline V gene. V dropped 3 bases and J dropped 0; count of bases not matched to a gene: 10. This CDR3 contains 18 residues. The chain's CDR3 is CASSLGAFTGGSYNEQFF. The CDR3, as DNA: TGTGCCAGCAGTTTGGGGGCTTTTACAGGGGGCTCCTACAATGAGCAGTTCTTC.

The chain couples TRBV27 to TRBJ1-1; TRBD1 aligns across 7 bases. Unmatched junction bases numbered 12, after V lost 0 bases and J lost 5 bases. CDR3 length: 17 residues. Germline CDR1 and CDR2: MNHEY and SMNVEV (reference sequence). CDR3 sequence (DNA): TGTGCCAGCAGTTTATCGACAGGGAGGGCGAGTGCAACTGAAGCTTTCTTT. Translation gives CASSLSTGRASATEAFF.

This chain links TRBV29-1 with TRBJ2-7, with D tentatively TRBD2 (6 bases). This CDR3 is built from 10 residues. In germline, CDR1 is SQVTM, CDR2 ANQGSEA. V was clipped by 6 bases and J by 4 bases, with 7 bases between them. DNA of the CDR3: TGCAGCGTCCGGGAGTACGAGCAGTACTTC. It yields the protein CSVREYEQYF.

The chain recombines TRBV27 with TRBJ2-7; maybe TRBD1 (6 bases). From germline, CDR1 is MNHEY and CDR2 SMNVEV (reference sequence). V was pared by 2 bases and J by 2 bases, with 13 bases between. The CDR3 extends over 15 amino acids. CDR3 in amino acids: CASSLKDTGPYEQYF. The DNA of the CDR3 is TGTGCCAGCAGTTTAAAGGACACAGGGCCCTACGAGCAGTACTTC.

The chain uses TRBV7-6 and TRBJ2-1; the D gene is possibly TRBD2 (5 bases). This CDR3 region has 15 residues. Trimming removed 0 bases from V and 5 bases from J, with 11 bases in between. Germline V gives CDR1 SGHVS, CDR2 FNYEAQ. CDR3 coding DNA: TGTGCCAGCAGCTTAGCGGCGACTACCGACAATGAGCAGTTCTTC. Protein: CASSLAATTDNEQFF.

This clone occurred a few times. The chain joins TRBV9 to TRBJ1-1, with 7 bases matching TRBD1. The trim removed 7 bases at V and 3 bases at J, leaving 3 bases unmatched. The CDR3 extends over 12 amino acids. Germline V gene lookup returns CDR1 SGDLS and CDR2 YYNGEE. Here the CDR3 reads CASGTEYTEAFF. In DNA, the CDR3 is TGTGCCAGCGGGACAGAATACACTGAAGCTTTCTTT.

CDR3 DNA: TGTGCCAGCAGCCGGGGTTCCTACGAGCAGTACTTC. Translated: CASSRGSYEQYF. The chain carries TRBV7-9 and TRBJ2-7, with D maybe TRBD2 (5 bases). Between the trimmed V and J ends, which lost 5 bases and 1 base, there was a span of 6 bases. This CDR3 contains 12 residues. Per germline, CDR1 SEHNR and CDR2 FQNEAQ (reference sequence).

The rearrangement links TRBV7-6 to TRBJ2-1, with TRBD2 as a possible D gene (5 bases). CDR3 length: 16 amino acids. V dropped 1 base and J dropped 6 bases, with 16 bases sitting between them. Looked up from germline, CDR1 is SGHVS and CDR2 is FNYEAQ. The CDR3 sequence is CASSLGQTGIRNEQFF. The CDR3 coding sequence is TGTGCCAGCAGCTTAGGTCAGACGGGGATACGCAATGAGCAGTTCTTC.

V gene TRBV5-5 combines with J gene TRBJ1-5, with 7 bases lining up with TRBD1. With V trimmed by 4 bases and J by 6 bases, 4 bases remained unmatched. CDR1 is SGHKS and CDR2 is YYEKEE in the germline V gene (reference sequence). CDR3 length equals 13 residues. The DNA of the CDR3 is TGTGCCAGCAGCCAAACAGGGGTTCAGCCCCAGCATTTT. Amino acids: CASSQTGVQPQHF.

The V and J genes are TRBV15 and TRBJ2-7; possibly TRBD2 for D (6 bases). The CDR3 is made up of 15 amino acids. The germline V gene encodes CDR1 LNHNV and CDR2 YYDKDF (reference sequence). V lost 0 bases and J lost 1, with 10 bases in between. The CDR3 sequence: CATSRETSESYEQYF. CDR3 sequence (DNA): TGTGCCACCAGCAGAGAGACTAGTGAGTCCTACGAGCAGTACTTC.

This chain connects TRBV19 to TRBJ1-5; D possibly corresponds to TRBD1 (5 bases). Trimming took off 3 bases at V and 0 bases at J, with 12 bases between the two ends. The CDR3 loop spans 16 amino acids. The germline V gene has CDR1 LNHDA and CDR2 SQIVND (reference sequence). The CDR3 DNA sequence: TGTGCCAGTAGTATGGGATACAGGTATAGCAATCAGCCCCAGCATTTT. It codes for CASSMGYRYSNQPQHF.

The chain has TRBV4-3 and TRBJ2-1; possible D gene TRBD2, 6 bases. Trimming took off 0 bases at V and 8 bases at J, with 17 bases between the two ends. The length of the CDR3 is 16 residues. Germline V gives CDR1 LGHNA, CDR2 YSLEER. CDR3 loop: CASSQEWTPEGDEQFF. The CDR3 nucleotides read TGCGCCAGCAGCCAAGAATGGACTCCGGAGGGCGATGAGCAGTTCTTC.

This clone was found once. This chain links TRBV6-5 with TRBJ2-5, with D hard to call. The CDR3 is 13 residues long. Germline assignment: CDR1 MNHEY and CDR2 SVGAGI. V dropped 4 bases and J dropped 7 bases, with 13 bases sitting between them. The CDR3 bases are TGTGCCAGCAGTTTGTCGTTTTCGGGGACCCAGTACTTC. As protein: CASSLSFSGTQYF.

This chain links TRBV5-6 with TRBJ2-4; TRBD1 agrees at 7 bases. V dropped 2 bases and J dropped 9; count of bases not matched to a gene: 8. The CDR3 contains 14 residues. Germline loops: CDR1 SGHDT, CDR2 YYEEEE. DNA for the CDR3: TGTGCCAGCAGCTTCTCCACAGGGGCCGGCATTCAGTACTTC. Amino acid sequence: CASSFSTGAGIQYF.

Notes on this clone: Other DNA sequences in this sample translate to the same CDR3. V is TRBV5-1 and J is TRBJ2-1, with unresolved D. Germline V gene lookup returns CDR1 SGHRS and CDR2 YFSETQ. The CDR3 is made up of 11 amino acids. V lost 0 bases and J 9 bases, leaving 4 bases between the germline ends. The CDR3 nucleotides read TGCGCCAGCAGCTTGGGGGGTGAGCAGTTCTTC. It translates to CASSLGGEQFF.

The chain joins TRBV5-6 to TRBJ1-2; no firm D call. This CDR3 spans 13 amino acids. With 6 bases removed from V and 0 bases from J, the gap between germline ends came to 9 bases. Germline V gene lookup returns CDR1 SGHDT and CDR2 YYEEEE. The CDR3 DNA sequence: TGTGCCAGCACAGTATCGGCTAACTATGGCTACACCTTC. Translating gives CASTVSANYGYTF.